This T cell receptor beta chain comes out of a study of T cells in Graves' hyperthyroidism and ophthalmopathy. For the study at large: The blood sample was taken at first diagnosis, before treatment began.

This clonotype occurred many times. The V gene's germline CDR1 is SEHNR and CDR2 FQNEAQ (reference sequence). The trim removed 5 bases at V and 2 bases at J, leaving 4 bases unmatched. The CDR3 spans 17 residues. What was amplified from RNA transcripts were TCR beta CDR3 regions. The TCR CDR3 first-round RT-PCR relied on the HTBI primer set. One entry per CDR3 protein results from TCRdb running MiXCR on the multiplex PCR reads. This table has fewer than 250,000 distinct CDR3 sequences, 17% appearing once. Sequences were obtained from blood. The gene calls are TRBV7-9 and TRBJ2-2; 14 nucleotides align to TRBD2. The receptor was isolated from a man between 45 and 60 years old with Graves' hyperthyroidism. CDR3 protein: CASSKGTSGRNTGELFF. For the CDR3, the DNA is TGTGCCAGCAGCAAGGGGACTAGCGGGAGAAACACCGGGGAGCTGTTTTTT.